The rows below give T cell receptor beta chains drawn from one sample of a study of blood T cell repertoires in COVID-19. Assay: immunoSEQ multiplex PCR; the TCRdb copy retains only in-frame clones and omits some. The table has about 400,000 clones, about 86% seen once. The sequenced sample consisted of PBMCs or T cells enriched from blood (not recorded which). The origin of the receptors is a woman between 50 and 59 years old who had recovered from COVID-19. Each CDR3 is given with its conserved first and last residue. The D gene is left open where the match is weak. Not every row has a clone size; where given, it reads once, few, many or a size class.

CDR3 DNA: TGTGCCAGCAGCGCTGGACAGATCTCCTACGAGCAGTACTTC
CDR3 protein: CASSAGQISYEQYF
clone size: -
J gene: TRBJ2-7
V gene: TRBV5-4
D gene: -

CDR3 DNA: TGTGCCAGCAGCTCAGACGGGACAGGGACTGGTGGCTACACCTTC
CDR3 protein: CASSSDGTGTGGYTF
clone size: -
J gene: TRBJ1-2
V gene: TRBV7-2
D gene: TRBD1

CDR3 DNA: TGTGCCTGGAGTCGGACAGGCACAGACTACGAGCAGTACTTC
CDR3 protein: CAWSRTGTDYEQYF
clone size: many
J gene: TRBJ2-7
V gene: TRBV30
D gene: TRBD1

CDR3 DNA: TGCGCCAGCAGCTTGGAGAGTCCTGGCGGGGGGGCATACGAGCAGTACTTC
CDR3 protein: CASSLESPGGGAYEQYF
clone size: once
J gene: TRBJ2-7
V gene: TRBV5-1
D gene: TRBD2

CDR3 DNA: TGTGCCTGGGGGGAGGGGAGAAAACTGTTTTTT
CDR3 protein: CAWGEGRKLFF
clone size: -
J gene: TRBJ1-4
V gene: TRBV30
D gene: -

CDR3 DNA: TGTGCCAGCAGCCCTCTTGGTCACAGGGGGGATGGCTACACCTTC
CDR3 protein: CASSPLGHRGDGYTF
clone size: -
J gene: TRBJ1-2
V gene: TRBV11-3
D gene: TRBD1

CDR3 DNA: TGTGCCAGCAGCCCGGAAGCGGGGCCCACAGATACGCAGTATTTT
CDR3 protein: CASSPEAGPTDTQYF
clone size: -
J gene: TRBJ2-3
V gene: TRBV6-4
D gene: TRBD2

CDR3 DNA: TGTGCCAGCAGCAAACAGATGCCCGTAGGCTACACCTTC
CDR3 protein: CASSKQMPVGYTF
clone size: -
J gene: TRBJ1-2
V gene: TRBV7-9
D gene: -

CDR3 DNA: TGTGCCAGCAGTTTAGTCGGACAGTATGGCTACACCTTC
CDR3 protein: CASSLVGQYGYTF
clone size: -
J gene: TRBJ1-2
V gene: TRBV12-3/TRBV12-4
D gene: -

CDR3 DNA: TGCGCCAGCAGGATTGAATCGGCTGAAGCTTTCTTT
CDR3 protein: CASRIESAEAFF
clone size: -
J gene: TRBJ1-1
V gene: TRBV5-1
D gene: -

CDR3 DNA: TGTGCCAGCAGTTTCAGAGGAGTTCCTGAAAAACTGTTTTTT
CDR3 protein: CASSFRGVPEKLFF
clone size: -
J gene: TRBJ1-4
V gene: TRBV28
D gene: -

CDR3 DNA: TGTGCCAGCAGTCTCCAGGGGAGTCATGGCTACACCTTC
CDR3 protein: CASSLQGSHGYTF
clone size: -
J gene: TRBJ1-2
V gene: TRBV27
D gene: -

CDR3 DNA: TGTGCCAGTAGTATTGGCCAGGTGCGGAACACTGAAGCTTTCTTT
CDR3 protein: CASSIGQVRNTEAFF
clone size: -
J gene: TRBJ1-1
V gene: TRBV19
D gene: -

CDR3 DNA: TGTGCCAGCAGTGAATGGACACAGAATCAGCCCCAGCATTTT
CDR3 protein: CASSEWTQNQPQHF
clone size: -
J gene: TRBJ1-5
V gene: TRBV25-1
D gene: -

CDR3 DNA: TGTGCCAGCAGCCGACAGCCTGACTTCTACGAGCAGTACTTC
CDR3 protein: CASSRQPDFYEQYF
clone size: once
J gene: TRBJ2-7
V gene: TRBV27
D gene: -

CDR3 DNA: TGTGCCAGCACCACCTTCGGCTCCTACGAGCAGTACTTC
CDR3 protein: CASTTFGSYEQYF
clone size: few
J gene: TRBJ2-7
V gene: TRBV7-9
D gene: -

CDR3 DNA: TGTGCCAGCCTTGAGGCTTCTGGTGAAAAACTGTTTTTT
CDR3 protein: CASLEASGEKLFF
clone size: -
J gene: TRBJ1-4
V gene: TRBV2
D gene: -

CDR3 DNA: TGTGCCAGCAGTCTTGGGGCAGGGGGCTACGAGCAGTACTTC
CDR3 protein: CASSLGAGGYEQYF
clone size: -
J gene: TRBJ2-7
V gene: TRBV27
D gene: TRBD1

CDR3 DNA: TGTGCCAGCAGCCAAGAGGGGGGCAGGGGGACCAATCAGCCCCAGCATTTT
CDR3 protein: CASSQEGGRGTNQPQHF
clone size: -
J gene: TRBJ1-5
V gene: TRBV3-1/TRBV3-2
D gene: TRBD1

CDR3 DNA: TGTGCCAGCAGCAGGATAAGAGAAGCTAACTATGGCTACACCTTC
CDR3 protein: CASSRIREANYGYTF
clone size: -
J gene: TRBJ1-2
V gene: TRBV28
D gene: -

CDR3 DNA: TGTGCCAGCAGTGAGAGTCAGGGCTATGGCTACACCTTC
CDR3 protein: CASSESQGYGYTF
clone size: few
J gene: TRBJ1-2
V gene: TRBV6-1
D gene: -

CDR3 DNA: TGCGCCAGCAGCCGCGCAGGGGGTCCGAATCAGCCCCAGCATTTT
CDR3 protein: CASSRAGGPNQPQHF
clone size: -
J gene: TRBJ1-5
V gene: TRBV4-3
D gene: TRBD1

CDR3 DNA: TGTGCCAGCAGCTTGGAAGTAGCGGGGGGGCCACAAGAGCAGTACTTC
CDR3 protein: CASSLEVAGGPQEQYF
clone size: -
J gene: TRBJ2-7
V gene: TRBV5-5
D gene: TRBD2

CDR3 DNA: TGTGCCAGCAGCTGGGACAGGAACACTGAAGCTTTCTTT
CDR3 protein: CASSWDRNTEAFF
clone size: -
J gene: TRBJ1-1
V gene: TRBV5-4
D gene: TRBD1

CDR3 DNA: TGTGCCATCAGTGAGTCTGGGGAGATCTATGGCTACACCTTC
CDR3 protein: CAISESGEIYGYTF
clone size: -
J gene: TRBJ1-2
V gene: TRBV10-3
D gene: -